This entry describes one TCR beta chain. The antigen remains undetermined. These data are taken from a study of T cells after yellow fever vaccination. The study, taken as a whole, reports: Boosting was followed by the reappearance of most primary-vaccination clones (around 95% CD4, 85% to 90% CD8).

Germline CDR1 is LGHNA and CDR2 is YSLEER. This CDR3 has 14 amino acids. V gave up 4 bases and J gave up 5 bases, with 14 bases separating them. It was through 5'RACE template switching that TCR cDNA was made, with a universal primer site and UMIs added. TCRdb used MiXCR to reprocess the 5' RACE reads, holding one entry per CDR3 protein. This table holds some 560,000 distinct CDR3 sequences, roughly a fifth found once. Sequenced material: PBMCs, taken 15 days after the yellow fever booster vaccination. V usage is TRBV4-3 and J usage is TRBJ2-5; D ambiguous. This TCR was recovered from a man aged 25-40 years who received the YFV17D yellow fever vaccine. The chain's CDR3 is CASSPSAFSETQYF. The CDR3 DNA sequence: TGCGCCAGCAGCCCATCGGCGTTTTCGGAGACCCAGTACTTC.